This T cell receptor beta chain appears in the sequencing data of a study of OX40 agonist ivuxolimab in advanced cancers. At the level of the whole study: Ivuxolimab, which targeted the costimulatory receptor OX40 (CD134), was an agonistic, fully human IgG2 monoclonal antibody. The purpose of peripheral TCRbeta sequencing was to test whether ivuxolimab changed TCR sequence diversity and led to clonal T-cell expansion. Prior anti-PD-1, anti-PD-L1 or anti-CTLA-4 therapy was permitted, and checkpoint inhibitors had been received by roughly two fifths of dose-escalation patients. Intravenous ivuxolimab was administered to patients every 2 weeks at six dose levels: 0.01, 0.1, 0.3, 1.5, 3 and 10 mg/kg. Among the approximately 50 dose-escalation patients, roughly 20 had hepatocellular carcinoma, approximately 15 melanoma, 9 renal cell carcinoma and 9 head and neck cancer. The monotherapy dose-escalation portion (N = 52 patients) of the phase I ivuxolimab trial is reported in the paper. Three dose-escalation patients achieved partial responses, one with hepatocellular carcinoma and two with cutaneous melanoma. In the dose-escalation cohort, approximately 82% of patients were male, and the mean age was approximately 60 years, with a range of roughly 23 to 85. What the research found in general, with its limitations: Low levels of normalized T-cell clonal expansion were also shown by some nonresponding patients. In partial responders in the 0.1-3.0 mg/kg groups, normalized peripheral clonal expansion was found to be among the lowest, especially among CD8+ T cells. At doses of 0.1 to 3.0 mg/kg, clonal expansion of both CD4+ and CD8+ T cells in blood was seen between baseline and week 6. After ivuxolimab, more expanded clones were found on average in CD8+ T cells than in CD4+ T cells. Antigen specificity was not determined for the clonally expanded peripheral T cells.

To sequence the TCRbeta CDR3 region, genomic DNA was isolated from the sorted cells. TCRbeta CDR3 regions were sequenced using the immunoSEQ Assay. In TCRdb, the immuneACCESS table is reduced to in-frame sequences with V and J assigned. These tables do not hold every clone; where another copy was compared, an unresolved V gene accounts for under half, and the others remain unexplained. This sample gives tens of thousands of clones in total; less than 85% of them show up just once. More than 0.95% of the sample is in the top ten clones. As for this clone: The antigen it recognizes is unknown. Within one base of it there is no much larger clone, and no base qualities were kept.

The trial excluded patients who had a history of autoimmune disease or were on systemic immunosuppression. Peripheral blood for TCR sequencing was drawn from every dose cohort at baseline, at cycle 4 day 1 and at cycle 7 day 1. Samples came from an open-label, multicenter, first-in-human phase I dose-escalation trial of ivuxolimab. The trial enrolled adults with locally advanced or metastatic head and neck squamous cell, hepatocellular, melanoma or renal cell carcinoma. Before TCR sequencing, CD4+ T cells and CD8+ T cells from peripheral blood were sorted into separate populations. Trimming takes 2 bases off V and 4 bases off J; junction bases not matched to a gene: 3. CDR1 and CDR2, looked up from the germline V gene, are SGHVS and FNYEAQ. The CDR3 runs 14 amino acids, cysteine and phenylalanine included. Only CDR3 DNA is held: 42 bases, read in frame from base 1.

This material consisted of CD4+ or CD8+ T cells sorted from blood, taken in a trial of the OX40 agonist ivuxolimab. Recombination connected TRBV7-6 to TRBJ2-5, with TRBD2 identical over 8 junction bases. The TCR was taken from an adult with an advanced solid tumor such as melanoma, head and neck, liver or kidney cancer. The bases read TGTGCCAGCAGCTTAACGGCGGGAGGAGAGACCCAGTACTTC. Its protein is CASSLTAGGETQYF.